This TCR beta chain was recovered during a study of CD8+CD57+ T cells in acquired aplastic anemia. The overall study: The mean DNA yield obtained from sorted CD4+ and CD8+ cells came to approximately 3 ug. Where healthy donors were concerned, CD4+ cells averaged roughly 11 million reads. Study results and limitations: Almost 30 shared CD8+ CDR3s appeared highly expressed within patients' immunodominant clones.

Concerning this clonotype itself: Its target is unknown.

V dropped 4 bases and J dropped 4; count of bases not matched to a gene: 6. CDR1 is LNHNV, CDR2 YYDKDF, per germline (reference sequence). The CDR3 covers 14 residues. Genomic DNA served as template for TCR beta VDJ and CDR3 profiling. MiXCR, run by TCRdb on the reads, gives a single entry per CDR3 protein. The sample gives about 190,000 distinct CDR3 sequences, less than 65% of which show up once; about a sixth is in the top ten. This receptor was taken from a human donor in good health, serving as a control. Sequencing was carried out using sorted CD4+, CD8+, or CD8+CD57+ T cells (not recorded which) from PBMCs. V gene TRBV15 combines with J gene TRBJ2-7, with 8 bases fitting TRBD2. The CDR3 here is CATSNGGGSYEQYF. The CDR3 DNA reads as TGTGCCACCAGCAACGGCGGGGGGAGTTACGAGCAGTACTTC.